This T cell receptor delta chain emerged from a study of gamma-delta chains in newborns, infants, children. Study at large: Innate gammadelta T cells reportedly expand polyclonally right after birth, driven by microbial exposure, per the title.

Remarks on this clone: The protein in TCRdb stems from a much larger clone and differs at residue 8 from this DNA's translation, likely a read error; here the protein is translated from the DNA.

Trimming removed 0 bases from V and 1 base from J, with 12 bases in between. CDR1 GEAIGNYY and CDR2 EKD come from the germline V gene. The CDR3 loop spans 18 amino acids. TCRdb redid clone calling on the reads using CATT. Among around 8,000 delta-chain clones listed, roughly 1.5% were seen once. This clonotype was obtained from a child who was a newborn, infant or young child, either healthy, febrile or measles-vaccinated (not recorded which). The source material was blood. The chain joins TRDV2 to TRDJ3, with D perhaps matching TRDD3 (6 bases). In nucleotides, the CDR3 is TGTGCCTGTGACACCGTGGGGGGTATTTCCTGGGACACCCGACAGATGTTTTTC. Translated, it gives CACDTVGGISWDTRQMFF.